The entry below gives a single T cell receptor beta chain sequence along with its context. As yet, its antigen is unknown. The sample comes from a study of shared clonotypes between healthy human individuals. Looking at the study overall: CD4 naive cells filled three plates per donor, CD4 memory three, CD8 naive two and CD8 memory one. Study-wide findings and caveats: Naive subsets generally exceeded memory subsets in estimated richness. Non-shared clonotypes displayed generation probabilities falling below those of clonotypes present in all four donors.

The authors ran the assay at deep level. Clones were read by immunoSEQ multiplex PCR, and TCRdb kept only the in-frame ones, dropping some. This sample has about 1,800,000 clones; about 95% occur once, and the top ten carry roughly 1%. This CDR3 contains 17 residues. CDR1 and CDR2 from the germline V gene are MNHEY and SMNVEV (reference sequence). The V and J ends lost 2 bases and 7 bases, in that order; junction bases with no gene match: 17. Cells designated naive CD8 were CD45RO-negative and were positively selected for CCR7, with terminally differentiated effector memory CD45RA+ cells excluded. This receptor was obtained from a man younger than 30 in good health. The sequenced sample was naive CD8+ T cells sorted from blood. The chain has TRBV27 and TRBJ2-7, with 7 bases lining up with TRBD1. The DNA of the CDR3 is TGTGCCAGCAGTTTAACCGGATTTTGGGACAGCTTAAGGGAGCAGTACTTC. This codes for CASSLTGFWDSLREQYF.